The 9 T cell receptor beta chains below come from one sample, sequenced in a study of beta chain features in type 1 diabetes. Reverse transcribing all isolated RNA meant expressed TCRB transcripts were sequenced. Repertoires were generated with immunoSEQ multiplex PCR, while TCRdb's copy carries only in-frame clones and drops some. Of some 270,000 clones in the sample, around 7.8% are singletons; the top ten hold 1%. Sequencing was performed on central memory CD4+ T cells from blood. Receptors were obtained from a woman younger than 30 in good health.

This clone was counted only a few times. The V call is TRBV19, the J call TRBJ1-2; tentatively, D is TRBD1 (5 bases). The germline gives CDR1 LNHDA, CDR2 SQIVND (reference sequence). The V end lost 8 bases, the J end lost 4 bases, and 14 bases lay between the germline ends. The CDR3 extends over 13 amino acids. CDR3 sequence reads: CASRDWAIYGYTF. The CDR3 nucleotides read TGTGCCAGTCGGGACTGGGCCATCTATGGCTACACCTTC.

The V and J genes are TRBV30 and TRBJ2-5; 8 bases match TRBD1. The J call may be incorrect, as the DNA end agrees better with TRBJ2-7. This CDR3 has 14 amino acids. Per germline, CDR1 GTSNPN and CDR2 SVGIG (reference sequence). CDR3 loop: CAWIRAGGKYEQYF. The CDR3, as DNA: TGTGCCTGGATTCGGGCAGGGGGCAAGTACGAGCAGTACTTC.

This chain connects TRBV2 to TRBJ1-4; D call uncertain. In germline, CDR1 is SNHLY, CDR2 FYNNEI. The CDR3 loop spans 14 amino acids. The V end lost 3 bases, the J end lost 3 bases, and 8 bases lay between the germline ends. As DNA, the CDR3 is TGTGCCAGCAGTGATGGGTGGGCTAATGAAAAACTGTTTTTT. It specifies CASSDGWANEKLFF. Combining the CDR3 with reference TRBV2 and TRBJ1-4 gives the whole variable domain EPEVTQTPSHQVTQMGQEVILRCVPISNHLYFYWYRQILGQKVEFLVSFYNNEISEKSEIFDDQFSVERPDGSNFTLKIRSTKLEDSAMYFCASSDGWANEKLFFGSGTQLSVL.

This chain connects TRBV7-8 to TRBJ2-2; D uncertain. From germline, CDR1 is SGHVS and CDR2 FQNEAQ. V lost 4 bases and J 4 bases, leaving 19 bases between the germline ends. The CDR3 loop spans 17 amino acids. Here the CDR3 DNA reads TGTGCCAGCAGCTCGGAATTGCGTAGTTCGCGCACCGGGGAGCTGTTTTTT. Amino acids: CASSSELRSSRTGELFF.

Only a few counts were recorded for this clone. The chain uses TRBV28 and TRBJ1-1; D gene uncertain. The V end was cut by 3 bases, the J end by 3 bases, with 23 bases between. The CDR3 runs 18 residues. Germline V gives CDR1 MDHEN, CDR2 SYDVKM. The CDR3 bases are TGTGCCAGCAGTTTGGGCCCCGAGGGTACAAACTTCGACACTGAAGCTTTCTTT. This codes for CASSLGPEGTNFDTEAFF.

The table lists this clone with a few counts. This chain joins TRBV30 and TRBJ1-2; TRBD1 might be the D (6 bases). The CDR3 covers 14 residues. V shed 3 bases and J shed 5 bases, with 16 bases lying between them. The germline V gene encodes CDR1 GTSNPN and CDR2 SVGIG (reference sequence). In DNA, the CDR3 is TGTGCCTGGAGCCGACCGAGACAGGAGTATGGCTACACCTTC. Translation: CAWSRPRQEYGYTF.

The rearrangement links TRBV19 to TRBJ1-1; TRBD1 might be the D (6 bases). The CDR3 is 13 residues long. The germline V gene encodes CDR1 LNHDA and CDR2 SQIVND (reference sequence). CDR3 DNA sequence: TGTGCTCTCAGGGGCTCGGGTGGGACTGAAGCTTTCTTT. Translation: CALRGSGGTEAFF.

This clone occurred a few times. The chain is built from TRBV18 and TRBJ1-6; D is uncertain. The CDR3 runs to 13 residues. The germline gives CDR1 KGHSH, CDR2 LQKENI. Trimming left V 5 bases short and J 9 bases short, with 11 bases between. This CDR3 is CASSSDRGSPLHF. Here the CDR3 DNA reads TGTGCCAGCTCATCTGACCGCGGTTCACCCCTCCACTTT.

The chain is built from TRBV4-3 and TRBJ1-2; 12 bases fit TRBD1. The length of the CDR3 is 19 residues. The V gene end was trimmed by 4 bases and the J gene end by 4 bases; junction bases not matched to a gene: 16. Per the germline V gene, CDR1 is LGHNA and CDR2 is YSLEER. The CDR3 reads CASSPEPGQGAGSLYGYTF. CDR3 nucleotides: TGCGCCAGCAGCCCTGAGCCGGGACAGGGGGCAGGATCTCTCTATGGCTACACCTTC.